The TCR beta chain described here comes from a study of OX40 agonist ivuxolimab in advanced cancers. The repertoire was sequenced with immunoSEQ multiplex PCR; TCRdb's copy has only in-frame clones and lacks some. The table records about 25,000 clones, around 85% of them present only once. About this clone: Its matching antigen is unknown.

The CDR3 extends over 15 amino acids. V lost 7 bases and J lost 2, with 14 bases in between. Per germline, CDR1 SGHAT and CDR2 FQNNGV. Study outcomes and limitations: At 0.1-3.0 mg/kg, partial responders had clonal expansion among the lowest observed. CD4+ and CD8+ T cells in blood underwent clonal expansion by week 6 at 0.1 to 3.0 mg/kg.

The input for sequencing was CD4+ or CD8+ T cells sorted from blood, taken in a trial of the OX40 agonist ivuxolimab. The chain carries TRBV11-2 and TRBJ1-4; D remains ambiguous. The receptor was isolated from an adult with an advanced solid tumor such as melanoma, head and neck, liver or kidney cancer. Written as DNA, the CDR3 is TGTGCCAGCACCCAATACAGTCGGACTAATGAAAAACTGTTTTTT. Residues: CASTQYSRTNEKLFF.